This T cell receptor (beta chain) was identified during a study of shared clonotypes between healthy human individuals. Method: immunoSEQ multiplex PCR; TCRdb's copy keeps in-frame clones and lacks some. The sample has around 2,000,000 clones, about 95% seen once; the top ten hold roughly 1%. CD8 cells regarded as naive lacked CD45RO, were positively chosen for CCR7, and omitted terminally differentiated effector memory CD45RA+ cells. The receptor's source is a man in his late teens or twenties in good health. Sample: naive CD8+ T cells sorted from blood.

CDR3 nucleotides: TGTGCCAGCAGTTACACGGCGGGAGGTCACTACGAGCAGTACTTC. Protein: CASSYTAGGHYEQYF. The J gene is TRBJ2-7, the V gene TRBV6-5, with 8 bases lining up with TRBD2. CDR1 and CDR2 from the germline V gene are MNHEY and SVGAGI. The CDR3 covers 15 residues. Trimming at V came to 2 bases and at J to 3 bases, leaving 6 bases not matched to a gene.